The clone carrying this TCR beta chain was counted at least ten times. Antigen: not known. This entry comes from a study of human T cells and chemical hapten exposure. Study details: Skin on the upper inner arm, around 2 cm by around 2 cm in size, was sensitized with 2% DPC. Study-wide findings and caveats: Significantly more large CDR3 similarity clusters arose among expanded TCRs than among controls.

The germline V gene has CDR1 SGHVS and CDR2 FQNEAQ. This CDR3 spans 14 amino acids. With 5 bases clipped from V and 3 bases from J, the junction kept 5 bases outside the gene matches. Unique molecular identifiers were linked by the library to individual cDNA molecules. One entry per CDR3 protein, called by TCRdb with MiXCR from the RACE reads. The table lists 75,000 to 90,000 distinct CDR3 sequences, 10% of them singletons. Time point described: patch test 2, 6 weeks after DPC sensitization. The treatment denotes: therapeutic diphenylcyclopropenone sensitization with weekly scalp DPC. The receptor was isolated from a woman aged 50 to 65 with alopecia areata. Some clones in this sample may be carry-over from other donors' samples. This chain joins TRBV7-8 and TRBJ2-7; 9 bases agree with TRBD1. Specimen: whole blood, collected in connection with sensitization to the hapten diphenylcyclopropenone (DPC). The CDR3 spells CASSPDRGFYEQYF. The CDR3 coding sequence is TGTGCCAGCAGCCCCGACAGGGGGTTCTACGAGCAGTACTTC. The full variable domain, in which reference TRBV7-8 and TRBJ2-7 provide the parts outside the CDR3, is GAGVSQSPRYKVAKRGQDVALRCDPISGHVSLFWYQQALGQGPEFLTYFQNEAQLDKSGLPSDRFFAERPEGSVSTLKIQRTQQEDSAVYLCASSPDRGFYEQYFGPGTRLTVT.